The 17 T cell receptor beta chains given below trace back to one sample, sequenced in a study of shared clonotypes between healthy human individuals. Repertoires were generated with immunoSEQ multiplex PCR, while TCRdb's copy carries only in-frame clones and drops some. The table includes 100,000 or so clones, about 45% detected once. The sequenced sample consisted of PBMCs. All receptors come from a woman aged 40 to 50 in good health. Some clones in this sample may be carry-over from other donors' samples.

This rearrangement joins TRBV5-4 to TRBJ1-2; no clear D gene. Germline V CDR1 and CDR2: SGHNT, YYREEE (reference sequence). Trimming removed 4 bases from V and 1 base from J, with 8 bases in between. The CDR3 runs 13 residues. CDR3 DNA sequence: TGTGCCAGCAGCCCGGACGGTAACTATGGCTACACCTTC. Protein sequence: CASSPDGNYGYTF.

This rearrangement joins TRBV27 to TRBJ2-1; TRBD2 matches 9 bases. The CDR3 is made up of 16 amino acids. Trimming removed 4 bases from V and 0 bases from J; junction bases left unmatched: 4. Germline CDR1 and CDR2: MNHEY and SMNVEV (reference sequence). CDR3 DNA sequence: TGTGCCAGCAGTTCCTGGCGGGGGGGCTCCTACAATGAGCAGTTCTTC. Translated, it gives CASSSWRGGSYNEQFF.

V usage is TRBV5-1 and J usage is TRBJ2-1; no reliable D call. The CDR3 sequence is 14 residues long. CDR1 is SGHRS and CDR2 is YFSETQ in the germline V gene. V lost 0 bases to trimming and J lost 0 bases, with 4 bases between them. The DNA of the CDR3 is TGCGCCAGCAGCTTGGAGGACTCCTACAATGAGCAGTTCTTC. Its protein product is CASSLEDSYNEQFF.

The chain joins TRBV6-5 to TRBJ2-2, with 8 bases fitting TRBD2. This CDR3 has 15 residues. The junction had 0 bases not matched to a gene; V was cut back by 2 bases and J by 1 base. Germline V CDR1 and CDR2: MNHEY, SVGAGI. Here the CDR3 DNA reads TGTGCCAGCAGTTACGCGGGAGGGAACACCGGGGAGCTGTTTTTT. Translation gives CASSYAGGNTGELFF.

The rearrangement uses TRBV4-3 and TRBJ1-5, with D possibly matching TRBD1 (5 bases). CDR3 length: 16 residues. Germline CDR1 reads LGHNA; CDR2 reads YSLEER. The V gene lost 2 bases and the J gene lost 6 bases, with 17 bases spanning the gap. The CDR3 spells CASSQSFRAGRQPQHF. The CDR3 coding sequence is TGCGCCAGCAGCCAATCTTTCAGGGCAGGACGTCAGCCCCAGCATTTT.

A word on this clone: This may arise from a read error, as a much more abundant clone is one base away. Other DNA sequences of this sample code for an identical CDR3. The chain recombines TRBV5-1 with TRBJ1-2, with unresolved D. The V and J ends lost 0 bases and 8 bases respectively, with 14 bases between them. This CDR3 region has 14 residues. Germline loops: CDR1 SGHRS, CDR2 YFSETQ. The CDR3 DNA follows: TGCGCCAGCAGCTTGGGGCGTGAGGGCTACGGCTACACCTTC. Its translation is CASSLGREGYGYTF.

In this sample, this clone turned up once. A much larger clone is a single base away; this may be a read error. Other DNA sequences within the sample encode an identical CDR3. This chain connects TRBV30 to TRBJ1-4; D uncertain. From germline, CDR1 is GTSNPN and CDR2 SVGIG (reference sequence). V shed 1 base and J shed 8 bases, with 11 bases lying between them. CDR3 length: 13 amino acids. CDR3 bases: TGTGCCTGGAGTGCCGGGCTGCGGGAAAAACTGTTTTTT. Amino acid sequence: CAWSAGLREKLFF.

In this sample, this clone turned up a few times. The genes are TRBV5-1 and TRBJ1-2; no clear D. CDR3 length: 12 residues. CDR1 and CDR2 (germline): SGHRS, YFSETQ. V was shortened by 4 bases and J by 4 bases, with 8 bases between the two germline ends. The CDR3 DNA is TGCGCCAGCAGCGGGTACGGCTATGGCTACACCTTC. It translates to CASSGYGYGYTF.

The CDR3 nucleotides are TGTGCCAGCAGCTTAGCGATCGAGACCCAGTACTTC. Protein: CASSLAIETQYF. This sequence joins TRBV4-2 and TRBJ2-5; TRBD2 is a possible D gene (5 bases). Looked up from germline, CDR1 is LGHNA and CDR2 is YNFKEQ. CDR3 size: 12 residues. V was cut by 5 bases and J by 5 bases, with 9 bases left in between.

V usage is TRBV6-6 and J usage is TRBJ2-1, with D unresolved. V gave up 4 bases and J gave up 9 bases, with 7 bases separating them. CDR3 length equals 11 residues. Germline lookup yields CDR1 MNHNY and CDR2 SVGAGI (reference sequence). Here the CDR3 DNA reads TGTGCCAGCAGTTGGGTGGGTGAGCAGTTCTTC. Translating it yields CASSWVGEQFF.

The chain employs TRBV29-1 and TRBJ1-2, with 10 bases aligning to TRBD1. The CDR3 loop spans 15 amino acids. Germline values: CDR1 SQVTM, CDR2 ANQGSEA. V shed 4 bases and J 3 bases; nucleotides not matched to a gene: 8. The CDR3 nucleotides read TGCAGCGTTGGAGGGAGGACAGGGGGTGACTATGGCTACACCTTC. It is translated as CSVGGRTGGDYGYTF.

The CDR3 DNA reads TGTGCCTGGAAACAGACAGGGGGCTATAATTCACCCCTCCACTTT. It encodes CAWKQTGGYNSPLHF. V gene TRBV30 combines with J gene TRBJ1-6, with 9 bases fitting TRBD1. J was trimmed by 3 bases and V by 4 bases; bases with no gene match: 4. The CDR3 has 15 amino acids. Germline CDR1 is GTSNPN and CDR2 is SVGIG (reference sequence).

Regarding this clone: This may be a read error: a much more frequent sequence differs by one nucleotide. The J gene is TRBJ1-5, the V gene TRBV6-1; D perhaps matches TRBD1 (5 bases). Germline V gene lookup returns CDR1 MNHNS and CDR2 SASEGT. CDR3 size: 16 residues. The DNA of the CDR3 is TGTGCCCGCAGTGAAAATTGGGGCAGCTACAATCAGCCCCAGCATTTT. Translated: CARSENWGSYNQPQHF.

V usage is TRBV19 and J usage is TRBJ1-4; D gene unclear. Germline CDR1 is LNHDA and CDR2 is SQIVND (reference sequence). The V and J ends lost 6 bases and 0 bases respectively, with 5 bases between them. The length of the CDR3 is 13 residues. The CDR3 coding sequence is TGTGCCAGTAGCCGTACAACTAATGAAAAACTGTTTTTT. Its translation is CASSRTTNEKLFF.

The sample holds one count of this clone. The chain employs TRBV10-1 and TRBJ2-7, with a possible D match to TRBD2 (7 bases). The CDR3 spans 14 residues. Germline CDR1 and CDR2: WNHNN and SYGVQD (reference sequence). Trimming removed 6 bases from V and 2 bases from J, with 14 bases in between. The CDR3 protein is CASRGGGRPYEQYF. The CDR3 DNA follows: TGCGCCAGCAGGGGGGGCGGGAGACCCTACGAGCAGTACTTC.

With respect to this clone: A read error is likely here: a far larger clone is one base away. CDR3 DNA: TGTGCCAGCAACTTAAGGGTAGGGGCAGGGAGTCGCATCGAGCAGTACTTC. Encoded protein: CASNLRVGAGSRIEQYF. The V call is TRBV13, the J call TRBJ2-7; D may correspond to TRBD1 or TRBD2 (5 bases each). From germline, CDR1 is PRHDT and CDR2 FYEKMQ (reference sequence). The CDR3 length is 17 residues.

V is TRBV5-6 and J is TRBJ1-2; the D is unclear. The germline V and J ends were trimmed by 9 bases and 1 base, with 16 bases remaining between them. Germline CDR1 SGHDT, CDR2 YYEEEE. This CDR3 is 14 amino acids long. The CDR3 sequence is CATQETPDNYGYTF. The CDR3 nucleotides are TGTGCCACCCAGGAGACACCAGATAACTATGGCTACACCTTC.